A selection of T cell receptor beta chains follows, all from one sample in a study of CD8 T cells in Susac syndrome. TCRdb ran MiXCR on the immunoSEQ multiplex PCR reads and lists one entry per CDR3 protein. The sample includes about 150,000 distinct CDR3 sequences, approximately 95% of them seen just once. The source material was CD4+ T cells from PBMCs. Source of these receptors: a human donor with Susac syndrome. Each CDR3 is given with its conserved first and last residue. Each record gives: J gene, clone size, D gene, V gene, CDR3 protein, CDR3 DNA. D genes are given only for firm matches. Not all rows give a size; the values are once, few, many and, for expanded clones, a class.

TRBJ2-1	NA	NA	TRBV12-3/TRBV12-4	CASSPSTGVGEQFF	TGTGCCAGCAGTCCTTCGACCGGGGTTGGCGAGCAGTTCTTC
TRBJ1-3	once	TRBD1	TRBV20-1	CSARGQGVKAGNTIYF	TGCAGTGCTAGAGGACAGGGTGTAAAGGCTGGAAACACCATATATTTT
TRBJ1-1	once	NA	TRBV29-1	CSGGENTEAFF	TGCAGCGGGGGTGAGAACACTGAAGCTTTCTTT
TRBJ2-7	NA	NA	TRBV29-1	CSGTNAYEQYF	TGCAGCGGGACCAACGCCTACGAGCAGTACTTC
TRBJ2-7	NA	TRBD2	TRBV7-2	CATSTSGGYEQYF	TGTGCCACCTCGACTAGCGGGGGTTACGAGCAGTACTTC
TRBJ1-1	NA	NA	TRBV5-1	CASSLAGSLNTEAFF	TGCGCCAGCAGCTTGGCGGGCAGCTTGAACACTGAAGCTTTCTTT
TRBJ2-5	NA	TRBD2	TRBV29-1	CSVGPTSGRQQETQYF	TGCAGCGTTGGACCAACTAGCGGGAGACAGCAAGAGACCCAGTACTTC
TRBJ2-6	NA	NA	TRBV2	CASRSGTTPSGANVLTF	TGTGCCAGCAGATCCGGGACAACGCCCTCTGGGGCCAACGTCCTGACTTTC
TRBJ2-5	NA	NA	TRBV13	CASSFLSGETQYF	TGTGCCAGCAGCTTCCTCAGTGGTGAGACCCAGTACTTC
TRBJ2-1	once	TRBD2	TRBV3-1	CASSQDKRASGSSHEQFF	TGTGCCAGCAGCCAAGATAAACGGGCTAGCGGCTCTTCCCATGAGCAGTTCTTC